The sequence of this T cell receptor (beta chain) was determined in a study of blood T cell repertoires in COVID-19. Study overall: Italy, Spain and the United States were the sources of the convalescent and acute COVID-19 samples. PBMCs, B-cell-depleted T cells, or T cells were the source of the cDNA or gDNA that made up the material.

In the authors' workflow: Amplification from reference gene primers served as the basis for estimated nucleated cell counts. Assay: immunoSEQ multiplex PCR; the TCRdb copy retains only in-frame clones and omits some. The V and J calls and clone size come from that table; D and trimming were worked out from the DNA. The sample lists under 300,000 clones, 86% occurring once. The germline V gene encodes CDR1 KGHSH and CDR2 LQKENI. This CDR3 contains 15 residues. V lost 6 bases and J lost 4; bases outside the gene matches: 6. Sequenced input: peripheral blood. The chain joins TRBV18 to TRBJ2-1; 10 bases are a match to TRBD1. The source is a man older than 75 with acute or convalescent COVID-19. The CDR3 DNA follows: TGTGCCAGCTCCCGCGGGGACAGGGGTTACAATGAGCAGTTCTTC. It encodes CASSRGDRGYNEQFF.